A selection of T cell receptor beta chains follows, all from one sample in a study of cytomegalovirus exposure and HLA in healthy donors. Sequencing was performed with immunoSEQ multiplex PCR; in TCRdb, only in-frame clones are kept and a portion is missing. The sample has 100,000 to 120,000 clones, 80% seen once. The source material was PBMCs. The receptors were gathered from a woman aged 55-69 years in good health and CMV-seropositive. The CDR3 runs from the conserved cysteine through the conserved F or W. D genes are given only for firm matches.

d_gene: NA
v_gene: TRBV7-9
CDR3aa: CASSHFENTEAFF

d_gene: NA
v_gene: TRBV27
CDR3aa: CASGLPWEETQYF

d_gene: NA
v_gene: TRBV29-1
CDR3aa: CSADRTYNEQFF

d_gene: NA
v_gene: TRBV10-3
CDR3aa: CAISEDSSRWNTIHF

d_gene: TRBD1
v_gene: TRBV6-1
CDR3aa: CASTRQGSFNQPQHF

d_gene: TRBD2
v_gene: TRBV5-1
CDR3aa: CASSRIAGVKNEQFF

d_gene: NA
v_gene: TRBV14
CDR3aa: CARPGEAGYTDTQYF

d_gene: NA
v_gene: TRBV2
CDR3aa: CASRYTGNTEAFF

d_gene: NA
v_gene: TRBV29-1
CDR3aa: CSVEKQQNYGYTF

d_gene: TRBD1
v_gene: TRBV7-9
CDR3aa: CASSYPGQGVFEQYF

d_gene: NA
v_gene: TRBV10-2
CDR3aa: CASSEFLGRAFF

d_gene: NA
v_gene: TRBV11-1
CDR3aa: CASSGLRSTYEQYF

d_gene: NA
v_gene: TRBV5-8
CDR3aa: CASSSRDWKLNEKLFF

d_gene: NA
v_gene: TRBV6-6
CDR3aa: CASSYGVGPSDTQYF

d_gene: TRBD1
v_gene: TRBV4-2
CDR3aa: CASSQESQQGFSNQPQHF